This T cell receptor (beta chain) originates from a study of cytomegalovirus exposure and HLA in healthy donors. Study summary: Among the approximately 400 donors who were genotyped, around 77% fell in the genetic ancestry cluster that is associated with self-reported Caucasian donors. Study-wide results and limits: A later analysis reported that several of the most significant clusters appeared to be linked to common viral pathogens, among them Epstein-Barr virus.

With 60 Vbeta and 13 Jbeta primers, the PCR was carried out. TCRdb's table, derived via immunoSEQ multiplex PCR, lists solely in-frame clones and lacks some. The repertoire holds fewer than 200,000 clones, with 75% to 85% as singletons. Concerning this clone: The antigen remains undetermined.

This CDR3 has 13 amino acids. CDR1 and CDR2 (germline): SGHDN, FVKESK. Trimming left V 0 bases short and J 7 bases short, with 7 bases between. The sequence was obtained from a woman in her late teens or twenties in good health and CMV-seronegative. Specimen: PBMCs. The chain combines TRBV14 with TRBJ2-1; D is ambiguous. In nucleotides, the CDR3 is TGTGCCAGCAGCCAAGATCTACGGAATGAGCAGTTCTTC. Translated, it gives CASSQDLRNEQFF.